This T cell receptor beta chain is drawn from a study of molecular identifiers for immune sequencing clone quantification. General study points: Spiked TCR RNA from one Jurkat cell reportedly showed up when mixed among approximately 990,000 naive cells. Shared barcodes on identical TCR molecules could underestimate the sizes of highly expanded clones. It was shown that clones above 20 RNA copies held over 99% of effector molecules, but under 1% in naive cells.

As regards this clonotype: Antigen: not known.

This CDR3 has 15 amino acids. V lost 5 bases to trimming and J lost 5 bases, with 18 bases between them. Germline V lookup: CDR1 MDHEN, CDR2 SYDVKM. TCRdb reprocessed the PCR reads via MiXCR and lists one record per CDR3 protein. The sample carries 490,000 or so distinct CDR3 sequences, about 22% recorded once. For naive CD8 T cells, sorting used the CD8+CD4-CCR7+CD45RA+ phenotype. The sequenced material came from naive CD8+ T cells from blood, with Jurkat cell RNA spiked in. Subset described: FACS-sorted CD8+CD4-CCR7+CD45RA+ naive T cells. The chain links TRBV28 to TRBJ2-5, with D perhaps given as TRBD1 or TRBD2 (6 bases each). The sequence was obtained from a human donor in good health. Some libraries in this study had Jurkat cell RNA spiked in. CDR3 DNA: TGTGCCAGCAGTCCTCTAGTGGGGGGCCGGGAGACCCAGTACTTC. Translating gives CASSPLVGGRETQYF.